This TCR beta chain was profiled in a study of T-cell reconstitution after alpha-beta-depleted transplantation in children. During its preparation, the TCRbeta library received unique molecular identifiers. TCRdb processed the PCR reads anew with MiXCR; each CDR3 protein has one entry. This table has 230,000 or so distinct CDR3 sequences, more than 10% appearing once. Germline V gene sequence: CDR1 MNHEY, CDR2 SMNVEV (reference sequence). This CDR3 has 13 amino acids. Trimming stripped 9 bases from V and 0 bases from J, with 11 bases between. This clonotype was recorded at least ten times. The source of this sequence is a human donor who donated a stem cell graft to a child with acute lymphoblastic leukemia. The rearrangement links TRBV27 to TRBJ1-1, with D possibly TRBD1 on 6 matching bases. The sample consisted of PBMCs from the stem cell graft donor, taken from the stem cell graft. In nucleotides, the CDR3 is TGTGCCAGTAGGGACAACTTGAACACTGAAGCTTTCTTT. It codes for CASRDNLNTEAFF.